This paragraph reports one T cell receptor beta chain. In germline, CDR1 is MNHNY, CDR2 SVGAGI (reference sequence). Trimming cost V 6 bases and J 0 bases, with 13 bases left between them. The CDR3 covers 15 residues. This entry belongs to a study of blood T cell repertoires in COVID-19. For the study at large: Whether acute or convalescent, the COVID-19 samples came from the United States, Italy and Spain. In each case, the material was cDNA or gDNA derived from T cells, B-cell-depleted T cells, or PBMCs.

Per the original methods: Amplification with reference gene primers provided the estimates of nucleated cell counts. Only in-frame clones appear in the TCRdb table, and some are missing; sequencing was by immunoSEQ multiplex PCR. The DNA gave D and trimming, while V, J and clone size come from that table. Seen here are under 150,000 clones, about 83% observed once, and the top ten hold about 5.5%. This TCR derives from an older man with active or convalescent COVID-19. The sequenced sample consisted of peripheral blood. This sequence joins TRBV6-6 and TRBJ2-3; the D gene is possibly TRBD1 (6 bases). CDR3 sequence reads: CASRKGGASTDTQYF. The DNA of the CDR3 is TGTGCCAGCAGGAAAGGGGGTGCTAGCACAGATACGCAGTATTTT.